The subject of this entry is one T cell receptor (beta chain). Its cognate antigen has yet to be identified. No quality values exist for individual bases; no much larger clone is one base distant. The data were obtained in a study of blood T cell repertoires in COVID-19 (dated by TCRdb to 2018 to 2020). Regarding the study in general: The collaborator samples originated in the United States, Italy and Spain and spanned the acute and convalescent phases of COVID-19. The prospective study material was composed of cDNA or gDNA derived from T cells, B-cell-depleted T cells, or PBMCs. The dataset comprised deeply sampled blood TCRbeta repertoires from subjects exposed to, actively infected with, or recovered from COVID-19. A freely available public database, intended as a resource for researchers studying the immune response to SARS-CoV-2, is where the repertoires were released. The samples were drawn from two sources: the first 160 participants of the ongoing ImmuneRACE study, and 1,000 to 1,500 subjects contributed by 6 global collaborators. A de-identified subject ID, COVID-19 status, age in years and sex were almost always included in the sample metadata. HLA class I and class II types, where available, came from metadata supplied by the sample provider rather than from assay-based typing.

Results and caveats for the whole study, not just this receptor: The quantity of clinical and demographic metadata differed by source and by participant and was supplied without curation.

Each collaborating institution followed its own protocols to collect whole blood in K2EDTA tubes. For TCRbeta analysis, collaborator samples were shipped as frozen whole blood, as isolated PBMCs, or as DNA extracted from either sample type. TCRbeta CDR3 regions were amplified from genomic DNA using the immunoSEQ Assay, a bias-controlled multiplex PCR. As for the original processing: The number of nucleated cells in each sample was estimated from the amplification of reference gene primers within the assay. Sequence reads were collapsed and filtered to measure the absolute abundance of every unique TCRbeta CDR3 rearrangement. For each sample, productive Simpson clonality was calculated as the square root of Simpson's diversity index over productive rearrangements. Not all clones reach the TCRdb copy of this immuneACCESS table, which keeps in-frame sequences only. Checked studies attribute under half of the gap to unresolved V genes and leave the rest unexplained. V, J and clone size derive from that table, while D and trimming were established from the DNA sequence. Across this sample there are 30,000 to 35,000 clones, with around 80% seen only once. Jointly, the top ten make up 40% to 50% of the sample.

Via the germline V gene, CDR1 is SGHDT and CDR2 YYEEEE. The junction carries 6 bases between V and J, which are trimmed by 1 base and 5 bases respectively. Including cysteine and phenylalanine, the CDR3 has 12 amino acids. Only CDR3 DNA is held: 36 bases, read in frame from base 1. Input material: peripheral blood. The sequence derives from a man older than 75 with active or convalescent COVID-19. This chain is built from TRBV5-6 and TRBJ1-1; the D gene is perhaps TRBD1, on 6 matching bases. This receptor has the CDR3 CASSLRGTEAFF. The bases are TGTGCCAGCAGCTTGAGGGGGACTGAAGCTTTCTTT.